This T cell receptor (beta chain) was found in a study of T-cell reconstitution after alpha-beta-depleted transplantation in children. Germline values: CDR1 SGHRS, CDR2 YFSETQ. The CDR3 covers 17 residues. As to this clonotype: An end of the junction does not agree with germline; a read error may underlie this.

Unique molecular identifiers were incorporated when the TCRbeta library was constructed. TCRdb re-called the PCR reads with MiXCR, one entry per CDR3 protein. Counted here are about 220,000 distinct CDR3 sequences, roughly 18% occurring once; the ten biggest clones make up around 44%. The origin of this receptor is a male patient aged 2-15 years who had a stem cell transplant for acute lymphoblastic leukemia, so the T cells may come from the graft donor. Sequencing used PBMCs, mostly from graft donor cells, obtained 360 days after TCRalphabeta/CD19-depleted stem cell transplant. The rearrangement links TRBV5-1 to TRBJ2-5; 10 positions agree with TRBD2. The chain's CDR3 is CASSSQLGLAAQGTQYF. The DNA of the CDR3 is TGCGCCAGCAGCTCCCAACTTGGACTAGCGGCGCAAGGGACCCAGTACTTC.